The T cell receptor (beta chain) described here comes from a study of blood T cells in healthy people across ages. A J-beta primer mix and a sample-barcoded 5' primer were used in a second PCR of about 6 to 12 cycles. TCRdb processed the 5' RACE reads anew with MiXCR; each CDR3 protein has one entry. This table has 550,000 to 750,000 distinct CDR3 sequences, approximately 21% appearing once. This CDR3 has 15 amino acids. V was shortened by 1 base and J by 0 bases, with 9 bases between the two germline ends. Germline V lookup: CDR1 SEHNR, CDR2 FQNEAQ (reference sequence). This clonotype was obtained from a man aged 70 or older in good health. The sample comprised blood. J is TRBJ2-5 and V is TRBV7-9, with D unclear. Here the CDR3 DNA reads TGTGCCAGCAGCTTAGTGTCGCCGTACCAAGAGACCCAGTACTTC. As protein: CASSLVSPYQETQYF. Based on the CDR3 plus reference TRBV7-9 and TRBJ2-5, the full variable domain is DTGVSQNPRHKITKRGQNVTFRCDPISEHNRLYWYRQTLGQGPEFLTYFQNEAQLEKSRLLSDRFSAERPKGSFSTLEIQRTEQGDSAMYLCASSLVSPYQETQYFGPGTRLLVL.